A selection of T cell receptor beta chains follows, all from one sample in a study of T cells in Graves' hyperthyroidism and ophthalmopathy. Via MiXCR, TCRdb re-called the multiplex PCR reads, giving one row per CDR3 protein. The table records around 50,000 distinct CDR3 sequences, 48% of them present only once. Material for sequencing was blood. All receptors come from a woman in her forties or fifties with Graves' ophthalmopathy. Both conserved end residues are part of each CDR3. The D gene is left open where the match is weak. Not every row has a clone size; where given, it reads once, few, many or a size class.

clone_size d_call j_call v_call cdr3_nt cdr3_aa
many . TRBJ1-6 TRBV3-1 TGTGCCAGCAGCCAAGATTGGGTAGGGAGGGCCCTCCACTTT CASSQDWVGRALHF
. TRBD1 TRBJ1-1 TRBV9 TGTGCCAGCAGCGTAGGAGTCCAGGGGGACGCTTTCTTT CASSVGVQGDAFF
many . TRBJ2-7 TRBV4-1 TGCGCCAGCAGCCAGGTACCGGGACCCTACGAGCAGTACTTC CASSQVPGPYEQYF
many . TRBJ2-1 TRBV7-3 TGTGCCAGCAGTCGAACAGGGGGGGGGAGCAATGAGCAGTTCTTC CASSRTGGGSNEQFF
medium-sized . TRBJ1-1 TRBV25-1 TGTGCCAGCAGTGAAACGGGACCGAACACTGAAGCTTTCTTT CASSETGPNTEAFF
. TRBD2 TRBJ2-3 TRBV7-3 TGTGCCAGCAGCTTGGGACTAGCGGGAGGGCGGGTCACAGATACGCAGTATTTT CASSLGLAGGRVTDTQYF
medium-sized . TRBJ1-5 TRBV10-3 TGTGCCATCAGTGGATCGGGGCGGTACAATCAGCCCCAGCATTTT CAISGSGRYNQPQHF
. TRBD2 TRBJ2-5 TRBV12-3/TRBV12-4 TGTGCCAGCAATCGGCGGGGGGCCCAGTACTTC CASNRRGAQYF
many TRBD1 TRBJ2-7 TRBV6-2/TRBV6-3 TGTGCCAGCAGCCACCCTTTCCGGGACAGTTCCTACGAGCAGTACTTC CASSHPFRDSSYEQYF
. . TRBJ2-3 TRBV9 TGTGCCAGCAGCGCAAGGGCAGGGAGGAATACGCAGTATTTT CASSARAGRNTQYF
many . TRBJ1-1 TRBV19 TGTGCCAGTAGTATTATCCCGGGGAGCACTGAAGCTTTCTTT CASSIIPGSTEAFF
. . TRBJ2-5 TRBV20-1 TGCAGTGCTAGCGAGTGGGGGCCTAGTCTTTCGCAGACCCAGTACTTC CSASEWGPSLSQTQYF
. TRBD2 TRBJ2-1 TRBV15 TGTGCCACCAGCAGAAAGTCGGGAGGGCTGGACAATGAGCAGTTCTTC CATSRKSGGLDNEQFF
many TRBD1 TRBJ2-1 TRBV2 TGTGCCAGCAGAGGGGACAGATACAATGAGCAGTTCTTC CASRGDRYNEQFF
many TRBD2 TRBJ2-5 TRBV7-2 TGTGCCAGCAGCTTATGGGCCGGGGGGGGCGCCGAGACCCAGTACTTC CASSLWAGGGAETQYF
many TRBD2 TRBJ2-1 TRBV4-3 TGCGCCAGCAGCCAAGTGGCTAGCGGGAGAAATGAGCAGTTCTTC CASSQVASGRNEQFF
. . TRBJ2-5 TRBV25-1 . CASSEWDRPLWLHLRFGDQYF
. . TRBJ2-3 TRBV7-6 TGTGCCAGCAGCTTAGCGCAGGGTTGGACAGATACGCAGTATTTT CASSLAQGWTDTQYF
many . TRBJ2-1 TRBV10-3 TGTGCCATCATGGGCTCCCACAATGAGCAGTTCTTC CAIMGSHNEQFF
. . TRBJ1-1 TRBV9 TGTGCCAGCAGCTTGGTGGCAGGGAACACTGGAGCTTTCTTT CASSLVAGNTGAFF
. TRBD1 TRBJ1-2 TRBV20-1 TGCAGTGCTAGACGCACAGGGGCCAATGGCTACACCTTC CSARRTGANGYTF
many . TRBJ2-3 TRBV6-6 TGTGCCAGCAGTTACTCCGGGTGGGGGGCTCGCACAGATACGCAGTATTTT CASSYSGWGARTDTQYF
many . TRBJ1-1 TRBV4-2 TGTGCCAGCAGCCAAGTGCGGTCCACTGAAGCTTTCTTT CASSQVRSTEAFF
. . TRBJ2-7 TRBV20-1 TGCAGTGCTAGGTTCGTTGAGGGCCAAGGCGGCTACGAGCAGTACTTC CSARFVEGQGGYEQYF
many TRBD1 TRBJ2-2 TRBV20-1 TGCAGTTGTGACAGGGGGTTGACCGGGGAGCTGTTTTTT CSCDRGLTGELFF
. . TRBJ2-7 TRBV7-2 TGTGCCAGCAGCCCATCCGGGACCCTGGTATTCAACGAGCAGTACTTT CASSPSGTLVFNEQYF
many . TRBJ2-7 TRBV6-5 TGTGCCAGTACTCCTTTTGGGGAGGACAGCAGCTCCTACGAGCAGTACTTC CASTPFGEDSSSYEQYF
many . TRBJ1-6 TRBV5-1 TGCGCCAGCAGCGTGGACCTGAATTCACCCCTCCACTTT CASSVDLNSPLHF
. . TRBJ1-6 TRBV27 TGTGCCAGCGGTTTAGGCGGTGCGAGCTCCTATAATTCACCCCTCCACTTT CASGLGGASSYNSPLHF
. . TRBJ2-2 TRBV24-1 TGTGCCACTCTCTCCTCCGGGGCTAACACCGGGGAGCTGTTCTTT CATLSSGANTGELFF
once TRBD2 TRBJ2-3 TRBV20-1 TGCAGTGCTTGGATACGAGCGGGAGGAAGAGGAGATACGCAGTATTTT CSAWIRAGGRGDTQYF
. TRBD1 TRBJ2-7 TRBV7-3 TGTGCCAGCAGCCAACAGGGGGGAGTAGCCGGGGAGCAGTACTTC CASSQQGGVAGEQYF
few TRBD2 TRBJ2-1 TRBV2 TGTGCCAGCAGTTCCCGGACTAGCGGCTACAATGAGCAGTTCTTC CASSSRTSGYNEQFF
. . TRBJ1-4 TRBV5-1 TGCGCCAGCAGCATGGGGGTCCCGAAAGAAAAACTGTTTTTT CASSMGVPKEKLFF
many TRBD2 TRBJ2-3 TRBV6-1 TGTGCCAGCATTAGCGGGCCAGGGAGCACAGATACGCAGTATTTT CASISGPGSTDTQYF
many . TRBJ2-7 TRBV4-2 TGTGCCAGCAGCCAAATGGGCAGCTCCTACGAGCAGTACTTC CASSQMGSSYEQYF
. . TRBJ1-1 TRBV4-1 TGCGGCAGCTTCGAGGAAAGGGGGGCGGGGAGCACTGAAGCTTTCTTT CGSFEERGAGSTEAFF
medium-sized . TRBJ2-5 TRBV7-9 TGTGCCAGCAGCCCGCCGAGTGACCAAGAGACCCAGTACTTC CASSPPSDQETQYF
many . TRBJ2-1 TRBV5-1 TGCGCCAGCAGCTTCCGCGGGACCTACAATGAGCAGTTCTTC CASSFRGTYNEQFF
many . TRBJ2-3 TRBV5-4 TGTGCCAGCAGCTTGGCGACTAGGTCCACAGATACGCAGTATTTT CASSLATRSTDTQYF
many . TRBJ2-1 TRBV29-1 TGCAGCGTTGAAGATACGGCCGTTTCCTACAATGAGCAGTTCTTC CSVEDTAVSYNEQFF
medium-sized TRBD2 TRBJ2-3 TRBV2 TGTGCCAGCAGTGACAGCGGGGGGGCCTCAGATACGCAGTATTTT CASSDSGGASDTQYF
many . TRBJ1-5 TRBV19 TGTGCCACACACGCAGGGACACAAATTTATAGCAATCAGCCCCAGCATTTT CATHAGTQIYSNQPQHF
. TRBD1 TRBJ1-1 TRBV20-1 TGCAGTGCGTACCACAGGGGGATGAACACTGAAGCTGTCTTT CSAYHRGMNTEAVF
many TRBD2 TRBJ2-3 TRBV6-4 TGTGCCAGCGGACCAGGGACTAGCGGGGGCACGCAGTATTTT CASGPGTSGGTQYF
many . TRBJ2-2 TRBV6-1 TGTGCCAGCAGTGGGCAGATATACACCGGGGAGCTGTTTTTT CASSGQIYTGELFF
. TRBD1 TRBJ2-2 TRBV5-1 TGCGCCAGCAGCTCTGGACAGGTATTAGCCGGGGAGCCGTTTTTT CASSSGQVLAGEPFF
. . TRBJ1-6 TRBV6-4 TGTGCCAGCAGTGACAGGGATAATTCACCCCTCCACTTT CASSDRDNSPLHF
. TRBD2 TRBJ2-1 TRBV7-3 TGCGCCAGCAGCCAACCTGGGACTAGCGGGAGGGGCAGTGAGCAGTTCTTC CASSQPGTSGRGSEQFF
. . TRBJ2-1 TRBV15 TGTGCCACCAGCAGCCCCGGCCTTAGCTCCTACAATGAGCAGTTCTTC CATSSPGLSSYNEQFF
once . TRBJ2-1 TRBV2 TGTGCCAGCAGCCGCCAGAAAGTGGGGGCCGCGTTCAATGAGCAGTTCTTC CASSRQKVGAAFNEQFF
. TRBD1 TRBJ2-7 TRBV7-9 TGTGCCAGCAGCGTGGGGACAGGGGGCTTGTTGTACTTC CASSVGTGGLLYF
medium-sized . TRBJ1-5 TRBV7-2 TGTGCCGGGGGGATCGATCAGCCCCAGCATTTT CAGGIDQPQHF
. TRBD1 TRBJ1-1 TRBV9 TGTGCCAGCAGCGTAGCGGGACAGGGATGGAGGAACACTGAAGCTTCCTTT CASSVAGQGWRNTEASF
many . TRBJ1-1 TRBV5-1 TGCGCCAGCAGCTTGGACGGACAGATGAACACTGAAGCTTTCTTT CASSLDGQMNTEAFF